This T cell receptor beta chain was found in a study of cytomegalovirus exposure and HLA in healthy donors. Both 60 Vbeta primers and 13 Jbeta primers went into the PCR. TCRdb's table, derived via immunoSEQ multiplex PCR, lists solely in-frame clones and lacks some. The profile shows 96,000 or so clones, 60% to 75% of them singletons. Between the trimmed V and J ends, which lost 5 bases and 2 bases, there was a span of 11 bases. CDR3 length: 14 amino acids. From germline, CDR1 is SEHNR and CDR2 FQNEAQ (reference sequence). The sequenced material came from PBMCs. The V and J genes are TRBV7-9 and TRBJ2-3; a possible D gene is TRBD2 (5 bases). The origin of this receptor is a woman aged 70-85 years in good health and CMV-seropositive. The CDR3 sequence: CASSPGILTDTQYF. CDR3 nucleotides: TGTGCCAGCAGCCCGGGGATCCTCACAGATACGCAGTATTTT.